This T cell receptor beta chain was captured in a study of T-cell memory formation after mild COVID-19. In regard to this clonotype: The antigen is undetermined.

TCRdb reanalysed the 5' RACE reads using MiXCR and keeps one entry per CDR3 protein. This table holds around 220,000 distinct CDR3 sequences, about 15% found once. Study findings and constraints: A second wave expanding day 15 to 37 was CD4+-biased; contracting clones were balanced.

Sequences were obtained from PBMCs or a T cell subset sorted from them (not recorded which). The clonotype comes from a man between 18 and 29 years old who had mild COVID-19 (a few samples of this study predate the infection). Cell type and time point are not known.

CDR3 sequence (DNA): TGTGCCACCAGTGATCCGGGACAGGGGAGGACAGATACGCAGTATTTT. Translated: CATSDPGQGRTDTQYF. This chain connects TRBV24-1 to TRBJ2-3, with 10 bases that match TRBD1. Germline CDR1 is KGHDR and CDR2 is SFDVKD. The V and J ends lost 3 bases and 3 bases, in that order; junction bases with no gene match: 5. The CDR3 has 16 amino acids.